The next 10 T cell receptor beta chains were all read from a single sample in a study of shared clonotypes between healthy human individuals. The assay was immunoSEQ multiplex PCR, and TCRdb's table has in-frame clones only and misses some. The sample includes some 500,000 clones, roughly 80% of them seen just once. Material: PBMCs. These receptors originate from a woman between 35 and 50 years old in good health. Some clones in this sample may be carry-over from other donors' samples.

The chain is built from TRBV15 and TRBJ2-6; 9 bases are shared with TRBD1. With V trimmed by 5 bases and J by 4 bases, 12 bases remained unmatched. CDR1 is LNHNV, CDR2 YYDKDF, per germline (reference sequence). The CDR3 length is 18 residues. CDR3 sequence: CATSGRTGDRSGANVLTF. CDR3 nucleotides: TGTGCCACCAGCGGAAGGACAGGGGATAGATCCGGGGCCAACGTCCTGACTTTC.

In its sample, this clone was seen once. The chain couples TRBV4-2 to TRBJ1-1; D is undetermined. With 0 bases removed from V and 0 bases from J, the gap between germline ends came to 11 bases. Germline loops: CDR1 LGHNA, CDR2 YNFKEQ. The CDR3 contains 16 residues. CDR3 in DNA: TGTGCCAGCAGCCAAGATCACAGCCTGATGAACACTGAAGCTTTCTTT. Protein product: CASSQDHSLMNTEAFF.

The J gene is TRBJ2-2, the V gene TRBV7-2, with D perhaps assigned TRBD1 or TRBD2 (6 bases each). The V gene's germline CDR1 is SGHTA and CDR2 FQGNSA. The CDR3 runs 19 residues. The germline V and J ends were trimmed by 5 bases and 0 bases, with 22 bases remaining between them. Here the CDR3 reads CASSQHDAGTYANTGELFF. In DNA form, the CDR3 reads TGTGCCAGCAGCCAGCACGACGCGGGGACATACGCGAACACCGGGGAGCTGTTTTTT. Full variable domain (outside the CDR3, taken from reference TRBV7-2 and TRBJ2-2): GAGVSQSPSNKVTEKGKDVELRCDPISGHTALYWYRQSLGQGLEFLIYFQGNSAPDKSGLPSDRFSAERTGGSVSTLTIQRTQQEDSAVYLCASSQHDAGTYANTGELFFGEGSRLTVL.

The chain recombines TRBV18 with TRBJ2-1; 10 nucleotides match TRBD1. CDR3 length: 16 amino acids. J lost 6 bases, V lost 5 bases, and 10 bases had no gene match. Germline V gene sequence: CDR1 KGHSH, CDR2 LQKENI. Here the CDR3 reads CASSKTGTGVRNEQFF. The CDR3 nucleotides are TGTGCCAGCTCAAAGACCGGGACAGGGGTTCGCAATGAGCAGTTCTTC.

The chain combines TRBV5-1 with TRBJ2-1; D unresolved. This CDR3 is built from 13 residues. Per the germline V gene, CDR1 is SGHRS and CDR2 is YFSETQ. V lost 6 bases and J 2 bases, leaving 9 bases between the germline ends. The CDR3, as DNA: TGCGCCAGCACCGAGGCCACCTACAATGAGCAGTTCTTC. Translated, it gives CASTEATYNEQFF.

This clone was found once. This chain links TRBV11-1 with TRBJ2-7; the match to TRBD1 covers 8 bases. The junction had 1 base not matched to a gene; V was cut back by 3 bases and J by 6 bases. From germline, CDR1 is SGHAT and CDR2 FQDESV (reference sequence). The length of the CDR3 is 12 residues. DNA for the CDR3: TGTGCCAGCAGCTTGACAGGGGCCGAGCAGTACTTC. Protein product: CASSLTGAEQYF.

V gene TRBV29-1 combines with J gene TRBJ2-3; D ambiguous. Germline V gene lookup returns CDR1 SQVTM and CDR2 ANQGSEA. V was shortened by 3 bases and J by 0 bases, with 4 bases between the two germline ends. The CDR3 loop spans 12 amino acids. The chain's CDR3 is CSVDRSTDTQYF. Here the CDR3 DNA reads TGCAGCGTTGATAGGAGCACAGATACGCAGTATTTT.

The chain has TRBV28 and TRBJ2-7; 7 nucleotides match TRBD1. With V trimmed by 11 bases and J by 1 base, 5 bases remained unmatched. Germline V CDR1 and CDR2: MDHEN, SYDVKM. This CDR3 comprises 12 residues. In DNA form, the CDR3 reads TGTGCCTCTGTGACAGGGTCCTACGAGCAGTACTTC. Translated: CASVTGSYEQYF.

The chain joins TRBV18 to TRBJ2-1, with 9 bases lining up with TRBD2. CDR3 size: 14 residues. With 4 bases clipped from V and 4 bases from J, the junction kept 2 bases outside the gene matches. Germline lookup yields CDR1 KGHSH and CDR2 LQKENI. CDR3 sequence: CASSLAGGYNEQFF. The CDR3 region has the DNA TGTGCCAGCTCACTGGCGGGAGGGTACAATGAGCAGTTCTTC.

The J gene is TRBJ2-3, the V gene TRBV30; weak D call: TRBD1 (6 bases). V was trimmed by 5 bases and J by 1 base, leaving 13 bases between them. Germline V gene lookup returns CDR1 GTSNPN and CDR2 SVGIG (reference sequence). There are 14 residues in the CDR3. The CDR3 is CAWEQGIGTDTQYF. The CDR3 DNA reads as TGTGCCTGGGAACAGGGTATCGGCACAGATACGCAGTATTTT.